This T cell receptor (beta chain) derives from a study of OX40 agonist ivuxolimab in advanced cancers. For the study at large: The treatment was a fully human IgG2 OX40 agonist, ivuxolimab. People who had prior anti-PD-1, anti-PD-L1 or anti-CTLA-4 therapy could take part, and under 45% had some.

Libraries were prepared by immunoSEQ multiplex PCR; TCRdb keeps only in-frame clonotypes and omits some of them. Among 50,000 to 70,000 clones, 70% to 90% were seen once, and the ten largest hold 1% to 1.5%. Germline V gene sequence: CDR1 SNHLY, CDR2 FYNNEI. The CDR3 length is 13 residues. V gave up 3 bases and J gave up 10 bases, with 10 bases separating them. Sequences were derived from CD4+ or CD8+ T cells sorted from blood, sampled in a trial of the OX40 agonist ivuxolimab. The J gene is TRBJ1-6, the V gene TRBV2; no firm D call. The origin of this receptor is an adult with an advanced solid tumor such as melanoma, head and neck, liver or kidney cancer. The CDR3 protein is CASSDRDRSPLHF. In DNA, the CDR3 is TGTGCCAGCAGTGACCGGGATCGATCACCCCTCCACTTT.